The next 18 T cell receptor beta chains were all read from a single sample in a study of technical replicates of blood from four donors. Repertoires were generated with immunoSEQ multiplex PCR, while TCRdb's copy carries only in-frame clones and drops some. The repertoire holds tens of thousands of clones, with around 96% as singletons. Sequencing used T cells isolated from PBMCs. These receptors all stem from a human donor in good health.

The chain links TRBV7-9 to TRBJ1-5; D is ambiguous. Germline V gene lookup returns CDR1 SEHNR and CDR2 FQNEAQ (reference sequence). The CDR3 covers 14 residues. Trimming removed 1 base at V and 4 bases at J, with 8 bases between. The DNA for the CDR3 is TGTGCCAGCAGCTTAGAACCCGGTAATCAGCCCCAGCATTTT. Its protein is CASSLEPGNQPQHF.

V is TRBV10-3 and J is TRBJ2-5; 11 bases agree with TRBD2. The junction had 4 bases not matched to a gene; V was cut back by 0 bases and J by 4 bases. The CDR3 runs 16 residues. Germline CDR1 is ENHRY and CDR2 is SYGVKD. The CDR3 sequence is CAISESTGLAAETQYF. Written as DNA, the CDR3 is TGTGCCATCAGTGAGTCAACGGGACTAGCGGCAGAGACCCAGTACTTC.

The V call is TRBV2, the J call TRBJ2-7; 7 nucleotides match TRBD1. The CDR3 is made up of 13 amino acids. After removal of 7 bases from V and 0 bases from J, the junction contained 3 bases not matched to a gene. Germline-derived CDR1 and CDR2 are SNHLY and FYNNEI. The CDR3 loop reads CASNRQGSYEQYF. The CDR3 bases are TGTGCCAGCAACAGACAGGGCTCCTACGAGCAGTACTTC.

This clone was detected only once. The J gene is TRBJ1-1, the V gene TRBV11-2; no definite D call. This CDR3 is built from 15 residues. Germline-derived CDR1 and CDR2 are SGHAT and FQNNGV. V lost 5 bases, J lost 1 base, and 14 bases lay in between. Here the CDR3 DNA reads TGTGCCAGCAGCCGGATCGGGTTGGCGAACACTGAAGCTTTCTTT. Protein sequence: CASSRIGLANTEAFF.

The V call is TRBV29-1, the J call TRBJ2-2; unclear D gene. Germline lookup yields CDR1 SQVTM and CDR2 ANQGSEA. The CDR3 extends over 12 amino acids. Trimming pared 2 bases from V and 5 bases from J, leaving 6 bases between. The chain's CDR3 is CSVERRTGELFF. CDR3 DNA: TGCAGCGTTGAAAGGCGGACCGGGGAGCTGTTTTTT.

J is TRBJ2-1 and V is TRBV10-3; 7 nucleotides match TRBD2. CDR3 length: 15 amino acids. Per germline, CDR1 ENHRY and CDR2 SYGVKD. V was clipped by 4 bases and J by 3 bases; unmatched bases: 6. Here the CDR3 reads CAISGSGGSYNEQFF. The CDR3 DNA follows: TGTGCCATCAGTGGGTCGGGCGGGAGCTACAATGAGCAGTTCTTC.

J is TRBJ1-2 and V is TRBV6-6; 7 bases fit TRBD1. J gave up 9 bases and V 6 bases, and 7 bases lay outside the gene matches. The V gene's germline CDR1 is MNHNY and CDR2 SVGAGI (reference sequence). The CDR3 is 12 amino acids. For the CDR3, the DNA is TGTGCCAGCAGGGAGACAGGGCCTAGCTACACCTTC. It translates to CASRETGPSYTF.

The J gene is TRBJ1-1, the V gene TRBV13; D is unresolved. V lost 0 bases, J lost 10 bases, and 9 bases lay in between. The CDR3 covers 12 residues. Per germline, CDR1 PRHDT and CDR2 FYEKMQ (reference sequence). The CDR3 here is CASSLGQDRAFF. In nucleotides, the CDR3 is TGTGCCAGCAGCTTAGGGCAGGATCGAGCTTTCTTT.

The CDR3 is CSARGVEAFF. The CDR3 nucleotides read TGCAGTGCTAGGGGAGTTGAAGCTTTCTTT. The chain joins TRBV20-1 to TRBJ1-1; D is unresolved. Trimming left V 3 bases short and J 7 bases short, with 6 bases between. Germline CDR1 is DFQATT and CDR2 is SNEGSKA (reference sequence). This CDR3 contains 10 residues.

The chain links TRBV2 to TRBJ2-7; D uncertain. The V gene's germline CDR1 is SNHLY and CDR2 FYNNEI. Trimming took off 7 bases at V and 5 bases at J, with 6 bases between the two ends. The CDR3 covers 10 residues. CDR3 region: CASTRDEQYF. The CDR3 DNA sequence: TGTGCCAGCACCCGGGACGAGCAGTACTTC.

This sequence joins TRBV20-1 and TRBJ2-7, with 8 nucleotides matching TRBD1. Trimming removed 5 bases from V and 6 bases from J; junction bases left unmatched: 3. Germline values: CDR1 DFQATT, CDR2 SNEGSKA (reference sequence). The CDR3 has 11 amino acids. The CDR3 DNA reads TGCAGTGCTCCAACAGGGGGCGAGCAGTACTTC. It is translated as CSAPTGGEQYF.

The chain is built from TRBV5-1 and TRBJ2-3; 12 bases are shared with TRBD2. Germline values: CDR1 SGHRS, CDR2 YFSETQ. V shed 3 bases and J 2 bases; nucleotides not matched to a gene: 7. CDR3 length: 17 residues. The CDR3, as DNA: TGCGCCAGCAGCTATGCGGGACTAGCGGGCAACACAGATACGCAGTATTTT. Translation: CASSYAGLAGNTDTQYF.

The chain couples TRBV28 to TRBJ1-1; D not resolved. The germline CDR1 and CDR2 sequences are MDHEN and SYDVKM. The CDR3 has 15 residues. The V end lost 3 bases, the J end lost 3 bases, and 14 bases lay between the germline ends. The CDR3 sequence: CASSFHEGPYTEAFF. CDR3 DNA sequence: TGTGCCAGCAGTTTTCATGAGGGTCCATACACTGAAGCTTTCTTT. Supplemented by reference TRBV28 and TRBJ1-1, the full variable domain reads DVKVTQSSRYLVKRTGEKVFLECVQDMDHENMFWYRQDPGLGLRLIYFSYDVKMKEKGDIPEGYSVSREKKERFSLILESASTNQTSMYLCASSFHEGPYTEAFFGQGTRLTVV.

The rearrangement links TRBV25-1 to TRBJ1-1; D possibly corresponds to TRBD1 (6 bases). V lost 1 base and J lost 3, with 9 bases in between. The length of the CDR3 is 14 residues. Germline CDR1 reads MGHDK; CDR2 reads SYGVNS. CDR3 sequence: CASSESGVHTEAFF. In DNA form, the CDR3 reads TGTGCCAGCAGTGAATCAGGGGTACACACTGAAGCTTTCTTT.

This chain joins TRBV4-1 and TRBJ2-7, with TRBD2 matching over 8 bases. Germline CDR1 reads MGHRA; CDR2 reads YSYEKL. This CDR3 region has 16 residues. The ends lost 3 bases at V and 3 bases at J; junction bases unmatched: 10. CDR3 sequence: CASSQAPLSGNYEQYF. Here the CDR3 DNA reads TGCGCCAGCAGCCAGGCCCCACTTAGCGGGAACTACGAGCAGTACTTC.

The J gene is TRBJ2-7, the V gene TRBV2; 9 bases agree with TRBD2. Losses at the gene ends were 3 bases for V and 0 bases for J; bases not matched to a gene: 0. Germline V lookup: CDR1 SNHLY, CDR2 FYNNEI. There are 14 residues in the CDR3. The CDR3 region is CASSDSGSSYEQYF. The CDR3 DNA is TGTGCCAGCAGTGATAGCGGGAGCTCCTACGAGCAGTACTTC.

This clone is a singleton in its sample. The CDR3, as DNA: TGTGCCAGCAGCCCGACCCCTGGACTAGTGGAAGAGACCCAGTACTTC. Protein product: CASSPTPGLVEETQYF. The chain has TRBV7-3 and TRBJ2-5; TRBD2 agrees at 7 bases. The germline gives CDR1 SGHTA, CDR2 FQGTGA. V was pared by 5 bases and J by 3 bases, with 12 bases of the junction left unmatched. The CDR3 has 16 amino acids.

This chain links TRBV4-1 with TRBJ2-7, with 7 bases fitting TRBD1. Trimming at V came to 0 bases and at J to 3 bases, leaving 11 bases not matched to a gene. CDR3 length: 17 amino acids. Germline CDR1 is MGHRA and CDR2 is YSYEKL. CDR3 DNA: TGCGCCAGCAGCCAAGATAGGACAGGTTCTATGTACTACGAGCAGTACTTC. It translates to CASSQDRTGSMYYEQYF.